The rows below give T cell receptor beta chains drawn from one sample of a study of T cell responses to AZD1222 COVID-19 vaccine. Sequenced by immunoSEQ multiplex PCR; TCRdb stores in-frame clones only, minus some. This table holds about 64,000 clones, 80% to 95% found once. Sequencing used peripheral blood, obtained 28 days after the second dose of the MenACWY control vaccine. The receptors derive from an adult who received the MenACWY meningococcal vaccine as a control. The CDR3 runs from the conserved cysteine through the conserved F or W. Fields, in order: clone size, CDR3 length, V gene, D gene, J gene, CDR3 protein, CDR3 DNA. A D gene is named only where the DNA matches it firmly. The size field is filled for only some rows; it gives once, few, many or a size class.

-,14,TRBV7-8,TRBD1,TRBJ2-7,CASSLTQGYYEQYF,TGTGCCAGCAGCCTCACACAGGGGTACTACGAGCAGTACTTC
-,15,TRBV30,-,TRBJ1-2,CAWTSTGQSGYGYTF,TGTGCCTGGACTTCGACAGGACAGTCCGGGTATGGCTACACCTTC
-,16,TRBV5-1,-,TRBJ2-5,CASSPPAGKYQETQYF,TGCGCCAGCTCCCCCCCCGCGGGGAAGTACCAAGAGACCCAGTACTTC
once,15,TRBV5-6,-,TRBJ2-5,CASSLTRDYQETQYF,TGTGCCAGCAGCTTAACCCGGGATTACCAAGAGACCCAGTACTTC
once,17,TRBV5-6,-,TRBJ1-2,CASSFTEDGLANYGYTF,TGTGCCAGCAGTTTTACCGAGGACGGACTTGCTAACTATGGCTACACCTTC
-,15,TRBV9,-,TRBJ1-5,CASSVDVGGNQPQHF,TGTGCCAGCAGCGTAGATGTGGGTGGCAATCAGCCCCAGCATTTT
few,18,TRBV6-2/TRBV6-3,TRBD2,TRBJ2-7,CASSYSTNGLALGYEQYF,TGTGCCAGCAGTTACTCGACAAACGGACTAGCGCTAGGGTACGAGCAGTACTTC
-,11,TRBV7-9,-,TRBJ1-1,CASSFEGEAFF,TGTGCCAGCAGCTTCGAGGGGGAAGCTTTCTTT
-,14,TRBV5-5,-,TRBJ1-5,CASSLVGREQPQHF,TGTGCCAGCAGCTTGGTGGGCAGGGAACAGCCCCAGCATTTT
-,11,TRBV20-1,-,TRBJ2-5,CRVHFQETQYF,TGCAGAGTTCACTTCCAAGAGACCCAGTACTTC
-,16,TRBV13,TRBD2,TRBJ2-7,CASSQLGLAGEYEQYF,TGTGCCAGCAGCCAGCTTGGACTAGCGGGAGAGTACGAGCAGTACTTC
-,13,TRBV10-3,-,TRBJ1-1,CASERAPGAEAFF,TGTGCCTCAGAACGGGCTCCGGGGGCTGAAGCTTTCTTT
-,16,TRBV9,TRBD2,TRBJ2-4,CASSVGTSGRDSIQYF,TGTGCCAGCAGCGTTGGAACTAGCGGGAGGGATAGCATTCAGTACTTC
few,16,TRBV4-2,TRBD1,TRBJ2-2,CASSQVVQGYTGELFF,TGTGCCAGCAGCCAAGTGGTACAGGGGTACACCGGGGAGCTGTTTTTT
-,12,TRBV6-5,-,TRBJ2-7,CPSRHDRGEQYF,TGTCCCAGCAGACACGACAGAGGAGAGCAGTACTTC
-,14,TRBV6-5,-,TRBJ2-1,CASSYRGIGNEQFF,TGTGCCAGCAGTTACAGGGGAATTGGCAATGAGCAGTTCTTC
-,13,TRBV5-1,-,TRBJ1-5,CASSEAENQPQHF,TGCGCCAGCAGTGAAGCCGAAAATCAGCCCCAGCATTTT
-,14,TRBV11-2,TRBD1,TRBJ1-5,CASSRGQGGQPQHF,TGTGCCAGCAGCCGTGGACAGGGTGGGCAGCCCCAGCATTTT
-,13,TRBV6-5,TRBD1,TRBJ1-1,CASSWTGGTEAFF,TGTGCCAGCAGTTGGACAGGGGGAACTGAAGCTTTCTTT
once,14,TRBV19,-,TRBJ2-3,CANSIPGSTDTQYF,TGTGCCAATAGTATCCCGGGAAGCACAGATACGCAGTATTTT
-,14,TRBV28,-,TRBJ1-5,CASSSGPTSQPQHF,TGTGCCAGCAGCTCGGGACCTACTAGTCAGCCCCAGCATTTT
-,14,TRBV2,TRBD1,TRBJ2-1,CASSRDRDVHEQFF,TGTGCCAGCAGCCGGGACAGGGACGTTCATGAGCAGTTCTTC
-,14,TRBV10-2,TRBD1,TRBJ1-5,CATDRTGHNQPQHF,TGCGCCACAGACCGGACAGGCCACAATCAGCCCCAGCATTTT
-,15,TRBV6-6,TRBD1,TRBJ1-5,CASSSGTAYNQPQHF,TGTGCCAGCAGTTCAGGGACAGCCTACAATCAGCCCCAGCATTTT
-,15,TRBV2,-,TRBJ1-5,CASESVLNDNQPQHF,TGTGCCAGCGAAAGTGTTTTAAATGATAATCAGCCCCAGCATTTT
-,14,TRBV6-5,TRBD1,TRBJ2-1,CASSSGGDYNEQFF,TGTGCCAGCAGTTCAGGGGGTGACTACAATGAGCAGTTCTTC
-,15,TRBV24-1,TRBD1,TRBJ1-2,CATSESYGTGYGYTF,TGTGCCACCAGTGAGTCATATGGGACAGGCTATGGCTACACCTTC
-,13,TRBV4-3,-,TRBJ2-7,CASSQAVWGEQYF,TGCGCCAGCAGCCAAGCGGTTTGGGGCGAGCAGTACTTC
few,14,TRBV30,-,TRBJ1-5,CAWGPGGNNQPQHF,TGTGCCTGGGGCCCTGGGGGGAACAATCAGCCCCAGCATTTT
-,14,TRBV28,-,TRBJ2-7,CASKVGEESYEQYF,TGTGCCAGCAAGGTGGGAGAGGAGTCCTACGAGCAGTACTTC
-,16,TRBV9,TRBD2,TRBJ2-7,CASSEREGSGSYEQYF,TGTGCCAGCAGCGAGAGGGAGGGTAGCGGTTCCTACGAGCAGTACTTC
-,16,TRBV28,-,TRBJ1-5,CASRPGTWGGDQPQHF,TGTGCCAGCAGACCCGGGACATGGGGGGGGGATCAGCCCCAGCATTTT
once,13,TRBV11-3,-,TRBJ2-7,CASSSASGNEQYF,TGTGCCAGCAGCTCCGCCTCTGGGAACGAGCAGTACTTC
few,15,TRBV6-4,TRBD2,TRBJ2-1,CASSDSTSGSNEQFF,TGTGCCAGCAGTGACTCGACTAGCGGGAGCAATGAGCAGTTCTTC
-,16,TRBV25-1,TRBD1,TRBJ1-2,CASSEWGQGRDYGYTF,TGTGCCAGCAGTGAATGGGGACAGGGGAGAGACTATGGCTACACCTTC
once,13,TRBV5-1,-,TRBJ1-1,CASSEPPGFEAFF,TGCGCCAGCAGCGAACCCCCGGGATTTGAAGCTTTCTTT
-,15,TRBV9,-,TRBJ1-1,CASTKGGGLSTEAFF,TGTGCCAGCACTAAGGGCGGGGGGCTAAGTACTGAAGCTTTCTTT